This T cell receptor (beta chain) is drawn from a study of radiotherapy plus CTLA-4 blockade in lung cancer. The protocol was immunoSEQ multiplex PCR, while the TCRdb copy is restricted to in-frame clones and leaves out a portion. The sample comprises roughly 76,000 clones, roughly 74% of which are singletons, and roughly a tenth rests with the top ten. CDR1 and CDR2 (germline): SNHLY, FYNNEI. The CDR3 sequence is 15 residues long. The germline V and J ends were trimmed by 6 bases and 0 bases, with 12 bases remaining between them. Specimen: peripheral blood, collected from a patient treated with radiotherapy plus ipilimumab. The sequence came from a human donor with non-small cell lung cancer whose response to radiotherapy plus ipilimumab could not be evaluated. The chain is built from TRBV2 and TRBJ1-5, with D unclear. CDR3 loop: CASSQSDISNQPQHF. For the CDR3, the DNA is TGTGCCAGCAGCCAATCAGATATTAGCAATCAGCCCCAGCATTTT.